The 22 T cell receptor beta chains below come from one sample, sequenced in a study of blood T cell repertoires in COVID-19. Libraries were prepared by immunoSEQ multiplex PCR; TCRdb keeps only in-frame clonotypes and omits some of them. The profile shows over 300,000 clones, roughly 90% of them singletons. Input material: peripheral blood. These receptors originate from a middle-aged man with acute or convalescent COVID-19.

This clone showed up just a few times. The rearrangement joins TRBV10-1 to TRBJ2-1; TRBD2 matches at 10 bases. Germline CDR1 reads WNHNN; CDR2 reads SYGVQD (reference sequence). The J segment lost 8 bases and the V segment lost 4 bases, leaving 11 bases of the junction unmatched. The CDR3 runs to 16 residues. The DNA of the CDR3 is TGCGCCAGCAGTGGACGGACTAGCGGATTGATCGATGAGCAGTTCTTC. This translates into CASSGRTSGLIDEQFF.

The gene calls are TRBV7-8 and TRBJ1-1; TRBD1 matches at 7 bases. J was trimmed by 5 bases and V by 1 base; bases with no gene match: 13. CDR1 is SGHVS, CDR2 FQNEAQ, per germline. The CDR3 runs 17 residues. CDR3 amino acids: CASSLEGTAYRRTEAFF. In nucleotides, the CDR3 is TGTGCCAGCAGCTTAGAGGGGACAGCCTACCGAAGGACTGAAGCTTTCTTT.

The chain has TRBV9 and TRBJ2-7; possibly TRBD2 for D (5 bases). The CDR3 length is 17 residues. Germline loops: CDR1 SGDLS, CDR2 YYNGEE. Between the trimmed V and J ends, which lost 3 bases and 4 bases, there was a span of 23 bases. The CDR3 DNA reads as TGTGCCAGCAGCGCCTCACCGGGGAAGGATGAATGGTACGAGCAGTACTTC. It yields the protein CASSASPGKDEWYEQYF. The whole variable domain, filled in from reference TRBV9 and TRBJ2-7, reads DSGVTQTPKHLITATGQRVTLRCSPRSGDLSVYWYQQSLDQGLQFLIQYYNGEERAKGNILERFSAQQFPDLHSELNLSSLELGDSALYFCASSASPGKDEWYEQYFGPGTRLTVT.

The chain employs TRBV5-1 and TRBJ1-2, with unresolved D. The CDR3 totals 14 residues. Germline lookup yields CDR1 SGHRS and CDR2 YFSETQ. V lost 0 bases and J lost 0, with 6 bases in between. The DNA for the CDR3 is TGCGCCAGCAGCTTGGGCAGAACTAACTATGGCTACACCTTC. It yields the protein CASSLGRTNYGYTF.

The CDR3 loop reads CASRLVTQGSSYEQYF. As DNA, the CDR3 is TGTGCAAGTCGCTTAGTTACTCAGGGGTCCTCCTACGAGCAGTACTTC. J is TRBJ2-7 and V is TRBV12-2; the table names TRBD1, a call not compared with the DNA. TRBV12-2 is listed as a pseudogene. The CDR3 contains 16 residues.

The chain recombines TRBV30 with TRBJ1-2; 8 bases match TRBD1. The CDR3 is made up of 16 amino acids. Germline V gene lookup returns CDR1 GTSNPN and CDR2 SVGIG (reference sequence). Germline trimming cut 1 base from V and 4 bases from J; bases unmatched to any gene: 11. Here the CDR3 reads CAWSGTGTGSSYGYTF. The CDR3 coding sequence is TGTGCCTGGAGTGGAACCGGGACAGGCAGTAGCTATGGCTACACCTTC.

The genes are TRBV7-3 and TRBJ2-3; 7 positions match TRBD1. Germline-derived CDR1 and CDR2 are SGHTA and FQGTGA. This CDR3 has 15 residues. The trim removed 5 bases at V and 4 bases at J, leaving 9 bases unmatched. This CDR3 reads CASSPQGQKADTQYF. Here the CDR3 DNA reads TGTGCCAGCAGCCCTCAGGGACAGAAGGCAGATACGCAGTATTTT. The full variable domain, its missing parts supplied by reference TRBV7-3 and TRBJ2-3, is GAGVSQTPSNKVTEKGKYVELRCDPISGHTALYWYRQSLGQGPEFLIYFQGTGAADDSGLPNDRFFAVRPEGSVSTLKIQRTERGDSAVYLCASSPQGQKADTQYFGPGTRLTVL.

The CDR3 spells CASSVIGQGGDYGYTF. CDR3 DNA sequence: TGTGCCAGCAGTGTAATAGGACAGGGCGGAGACTATGGCTACACCTTC. V and J are TRBV2 and TRBJ1-2; 8 bases align to TRBD1. J was trimmed by 3 bases and V by 4 bases; bases with no gene match: 10. The germline V gene encodes CDR1 SNHLY and CDR2 FYNNEI. This CDR3 has 16 residues.

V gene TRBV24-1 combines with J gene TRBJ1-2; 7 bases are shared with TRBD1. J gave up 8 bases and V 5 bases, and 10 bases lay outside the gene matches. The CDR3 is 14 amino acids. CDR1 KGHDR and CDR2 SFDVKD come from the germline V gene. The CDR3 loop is CATSGDRDLGGYTF. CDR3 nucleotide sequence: TGTGCCACCAGTGGAGACAGGGACCTAGGGGGCTACACCTTC.

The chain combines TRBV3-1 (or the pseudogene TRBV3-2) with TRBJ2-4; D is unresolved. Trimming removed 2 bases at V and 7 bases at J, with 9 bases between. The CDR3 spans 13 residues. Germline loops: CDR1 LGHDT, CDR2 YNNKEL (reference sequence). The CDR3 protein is CASSQPIGNIQYF. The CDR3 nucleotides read TGTGCCAGCAGCCAACCGATCGGGAACATTCAGTACTTC.

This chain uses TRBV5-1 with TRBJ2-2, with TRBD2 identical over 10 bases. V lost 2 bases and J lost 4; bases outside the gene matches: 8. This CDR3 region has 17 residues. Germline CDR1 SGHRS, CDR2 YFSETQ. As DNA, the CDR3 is TGCGCCAGCAGCTTCACTAGCGGGGCACTGGGCACCGGGGAGCTGTTTTTT. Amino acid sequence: CASSFTSGALGTGELFF.

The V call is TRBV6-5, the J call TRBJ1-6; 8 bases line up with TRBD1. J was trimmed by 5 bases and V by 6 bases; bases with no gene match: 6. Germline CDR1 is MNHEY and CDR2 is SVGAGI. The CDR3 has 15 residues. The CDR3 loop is CASSRRGQDNSPLHF. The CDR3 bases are TGTGCCAGCAGCCGAAGGGGACAGGATAATTCACCCCTCCACTTT.

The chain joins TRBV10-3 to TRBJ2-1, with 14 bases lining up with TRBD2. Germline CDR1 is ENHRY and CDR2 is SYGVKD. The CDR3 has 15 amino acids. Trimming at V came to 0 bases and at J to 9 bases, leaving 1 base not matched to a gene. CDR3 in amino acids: CAISESTSGRGEQFF. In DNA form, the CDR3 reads TGTGCCATCAGTGAGTCGACTAGCGGGAGGGGTGAGCAGTTCTTC.

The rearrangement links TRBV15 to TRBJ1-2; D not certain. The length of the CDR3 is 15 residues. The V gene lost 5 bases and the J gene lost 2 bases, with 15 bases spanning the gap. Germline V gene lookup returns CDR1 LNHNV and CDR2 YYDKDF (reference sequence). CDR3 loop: CATSGDEGKNYGYTF. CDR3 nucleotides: TGTGCCACCAGCGGGGATGAGGGTAAAAACTATGGCTACACCTTC.

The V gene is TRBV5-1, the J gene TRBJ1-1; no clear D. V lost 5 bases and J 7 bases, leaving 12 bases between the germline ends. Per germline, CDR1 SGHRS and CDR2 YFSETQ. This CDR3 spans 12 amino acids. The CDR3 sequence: CASRGNGFEAFF. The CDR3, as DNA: TGCGCCAGCAGGGGCAATGGGTTTGAAGCTTTCTTT.

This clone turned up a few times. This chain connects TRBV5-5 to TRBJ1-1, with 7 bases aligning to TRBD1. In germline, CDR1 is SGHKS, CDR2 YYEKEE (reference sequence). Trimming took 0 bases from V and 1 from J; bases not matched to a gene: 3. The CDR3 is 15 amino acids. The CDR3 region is CASSLGQGPNTEAFF. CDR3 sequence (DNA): TGTGCCAGCAGCTTGGGACAGGGACCGAACACTGAAGCTTTCTTT.

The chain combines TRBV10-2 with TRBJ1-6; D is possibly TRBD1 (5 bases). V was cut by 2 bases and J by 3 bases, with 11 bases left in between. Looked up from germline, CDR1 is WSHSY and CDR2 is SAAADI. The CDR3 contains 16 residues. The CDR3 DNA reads TGCGCCAGCAGTGAGGGGGCAGATCTCTATAATTCACCCCTCCACTTT. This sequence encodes CASSEGADLYNSPLHF.

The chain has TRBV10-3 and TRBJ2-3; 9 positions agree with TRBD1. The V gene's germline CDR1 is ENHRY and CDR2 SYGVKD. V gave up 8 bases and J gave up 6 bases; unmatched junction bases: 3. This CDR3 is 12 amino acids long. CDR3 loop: CAIDRGGDTQYF. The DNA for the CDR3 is TGTGCCATCGACAGGGGGGGGGATACGCAGTATTTT.

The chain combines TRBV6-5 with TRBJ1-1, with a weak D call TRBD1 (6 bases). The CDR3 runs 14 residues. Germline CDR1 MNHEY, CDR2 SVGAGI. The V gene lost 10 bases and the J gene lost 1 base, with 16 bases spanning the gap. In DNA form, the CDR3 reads TGTGCCACGCAGCGACAGGCGAAGAACACTGAAGCTTTCTTT. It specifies CATQRQAKNTEAFF.

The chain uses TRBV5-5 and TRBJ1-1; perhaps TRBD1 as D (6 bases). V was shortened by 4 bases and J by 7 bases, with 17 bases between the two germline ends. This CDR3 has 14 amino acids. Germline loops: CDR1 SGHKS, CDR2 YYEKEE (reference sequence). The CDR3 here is CASSTWTALREAFF. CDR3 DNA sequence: TGTGCCAGCAGCACCTGGACAGCTCTACGTGAAGCTTTCTTT.

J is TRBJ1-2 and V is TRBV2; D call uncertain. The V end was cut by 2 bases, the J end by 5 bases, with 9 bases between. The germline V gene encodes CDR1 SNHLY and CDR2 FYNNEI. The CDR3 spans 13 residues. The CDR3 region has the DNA TGTGCCAGCAGTGAAACGTTCGGTTATGGCTACACCTTC. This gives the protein CASSETFGYGYTF.

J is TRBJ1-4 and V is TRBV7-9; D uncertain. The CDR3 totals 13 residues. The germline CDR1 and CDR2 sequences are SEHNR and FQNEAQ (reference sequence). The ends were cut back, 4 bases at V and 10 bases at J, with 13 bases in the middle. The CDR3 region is CASSSSSGPKLFF. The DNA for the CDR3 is TGTGCCAGCAGCTCCTCCAGCGGGCCAAAACTGTTTTTT.